A single sample gave rise to the 21 T cell receptor beta chains below, sequenced in a study of T cells and copy number aberrations in small-cell lung cancer. Produced via immunoSEQ multiplex PCR; TCRdb's table is partial and in-frame only. The table has 7,500 or so clones, 75% to 85% seen once. Sequenced sample: normal tissue next to the tumor. These receptors all come from a woman aged 50 to 60 with small cell lung cancer.

The chain recombines TRBV6-5 with TRBJ2-7, with TRBD2 as a possible D gene (5 bases). Germline CDR1 reads MNHEY; CDR2 reads SVGAGI. This CDR3 spans 13 amino acids. V lost 5 bases and J lost 0, with 8 bases in between. The CDR3 coding sequence is TGTGCCAGCAGTCGGAGCGGCTCCTACGAGCAGTACTTC. It encodes CASSRSGSYEQYF.

The rearrangement uses TRBV7-9 and TRBJ2-7; no clear D. The V end lost 6 bases, the J end lost 0 bases, and 12 bases lay between the germline ends. Per germline, CDR1 SEHNR and CDR2 FQNEAQ (reference sequence). This CDR3 contains 14 residues. The DNA for the CDR3 is TGTGCCAGCAGTAATACAGAGAGCTCCTACGAGCAGTACTTC. Translated: CASSNTESSYEQYF.

This rearrangement joins TRBV5-1 to TRBJ2-3; TRBD2 aligns across 10 bases. CDR1 is SGHRS and CDR2 is YFSETQ in the germline V gene. Trimming removed 4 bases from V and 2 bases from J; junction bases left unmatched: 19. The CDR3 is 20 residues long. In DNA form, the CDR3 reads TGCGCCAGCAGCGGAAGTTTAGCGGGAGGCTTCGGGGGGGACACAGATACGCAGTATTTT. This encodes CASSGSLAGGFGGDTDTQYF.

The chain employs TRBV7-3 and TRBJ2-5, with D possibly TRBD2 on 6 matching bases. The V end was cut by 5 bases, the J end by 5 bases, with 18 bases between. Germline V lookup: CDR1 SGHTA, CDR2 FQGTGA. The CDR3 length is 15 residues. The CDR3 reads CASSLRRGAWETQYF. DNA for the CDR3: TGTGCCAGCAGCCTAAGGAGGGGAGCTTGGGAGACCCAGTACTTC.

This chain joins TRBV19 and TRBJ2-2, with TRBD2 as a possible D gene (6 bases). V was clipped by 7 bases and J by 7 bases, with 22 bases between them. The CDR3 has 16 amino acids. Germline assignment: CDR1 LNHDA and CDR2 SQIVND (reference sequence). As DNA, the CDR3 is TGTGCCAGTAACCGTCGGCGGGCCGCGGGGAACGGGGAGCTGTTTTTT. Amino acids: CASNRRRAAGNGELFF.

This clone appeared a single time. CDR3 region: CASTLAGALEQFF. The CDR3 DNA reads as TGTGCCAGCACCCTAGCGGGAGCCCTTGAGCAGTTCTTC. The genes are TRBV5-4 and TRBJ2-1, with 10 bases that match TRBD2. Germline V gene sequence: CDR1 SGHNT, CDR2 YYREEE (reference sequence). The CDR3 has 13 amino acids. V lost 6 bases, J lost 9 bases, and 6 bases stayed unmatched.

On this clone itself: Relative to the germline gene, one junction end is altered; a read error may explain this. The CDR3 spells CVSSNRRDPGYEQYF. The CDR3 coding sequence is TGTGTCAGCAGCAATAGGCGGGATCCAGGGTACGAGCAGTACTTC. The genes are TRBV7-8 and TRBJ2-7, with D possibly being TRBD2 (6 bases). This CDR3 contains 15 residues. The germline gives CDR1 SGHVS, CDR2 FQNEAQ.

V gene TRBV7-2 combines with J gene TRBJ2-1; D is perhaps TRBD2 (8 bases). The CDR3 runs to 13 residues. V lost 5 bases and J 12 bases, leaving 17 bases between the germline ends. The germline gives CDR1 SGHTA, CDR2 FQGNSA. In DNA form, the CDR3 reads TGTGCCAGCAGCCGGGAGGGGGCTATGGGGCAGTTCTTC. It encodes CASSREGAMGQFF.

The rearrangement joins TRBV29-1 to TRBJ2-7; D call uncertain. The CDR3 runs 12 residues. Germline V gene lookup returns CDR1 SQVTM and CDR2 ANQGSEA. Trimming left V 6 bases short and J 0 bases short, with 9 bases between. As DNA, the CDR3 is TGCAGCGTAACGGCTAGCTCCTACGAGCAGTACTTC. It is translated as CSVTASSYEQYF.

V usage is TRBV4-2 and J usage is TRBJ2-5, with 7 nucleotides matching TRBD2. The length of the CDR3 is 20 residues. With V trimmed by 7 bases and J by 0 bases, 23 bases remained unmatched. Germline V lookup: CDR1 LGHNA, CDR2 YNFKEQ. The CDR3 bases are TGTGCCAGCACCAGAATGATCGGCGGTGAAGCGGGACTCTACCAAGAGACCCAGTACTTC. It encodes CASTRMIGGEAGLYQETQYF.

The gene calls are TRBV7-9 and TRBJ1-1, with 7 positions matching TRBD1. With V trimmed by 6 bases and J by 1 base, 5 bases remained unmatched. Germline CDR1 is SEHNR and CDR2 is FQNEAQ (reference sequence). There are 14 residues in the CDR3. The CDR3 here is CASSSGGENTEAFF. The DNA of the CDR3 is TGTGCCAGCAGTTCAGGGGGTGAGAACACTGAAGCTTTCTTT.

This chain connects TRBV7-6 to TRBJ1-3, with D possibly matching TRBD1 (5 bases). The CDR3 is 13 amino acids. Germline V gene data show CDR1 as SGHVS and CDR2 as FNYEAQ. V dropped 8 bases and J dropped 11 bases, with 19 bases sitting between them. The CDR3 coding sequence is TGTGCCAGCGAGACGCAGGGTGCGGGAGCCATATATTTT. It translates to CASETQGAGAIYF. The variable domain in full, completed from reference TRBV7-6 and TRBJ1-3, reads GAGVSQSPRYKVTKRGQDVALRCDPISGHVSLYWYRQALGQGPEFLTYFNYEAQQDKSGLPNDRFSAERPEGSISTLTIQRTEQRDSAMYRCASETQGAGAIYFGEGSWLTVV.

The CDR3: CASSTSLATGELFF. The CDR3 DNA follows: TGTGCCAGTAGTACCTCCTTAGCGACCGGGGAGCTGTTTTTT. The genes are TRBV19 and TRBJ2-2; a weak D match, TRBD2 (5 bases). The CDR3 loop spans 14 amino acids. Trimming stripped 4 bases from V and 5 bases from J, with 11 bases between. The germline gives CDR1 LNHDA, CDR2 SQIVND (reference sequence). The full variable domain, completed using reference TRBV19 and TRBJ2-2, is DGGITQSPKYLFRKEGQNVTLSCEQNLNHDAMYWYRQDPGQGLRLIYYSQIVNDFQKGDIAEGYSVSREKKESFPLTVTSAQKNPTAFYLCASSTSLATGELFFGEGSRLTVL.

The V and J genes are TRBV9 and TRBJ2-2, with D maybe TRBD2 (5 bases). This CDR3 spans 14 amino acids. Between the trimmed V and J ends, which lost 3 bases and 7 bases, there was a span of 13 bases. The germline CDR1 and CDR2 sequences are SGDLS and YYNGEE. DNA of the CDR3: TGTGCCAGCAGCGAGGACGGAGGCGTCGGGGAGCTGTTTTTT. Translation: CASSEDGGVGELFF. The full variable domain, its missing parts supplied by reference TRBV9 and TRBJ2-2, is DSGVTQTPKHLITATGQRVTLRCSPRSGDLSVYWYQQSLDQGLQFLIQYYNGEERAKGNILERFSAQQFPDLHSELNLSSLELGDSALYFCASSEDGGVGELFFGEGSRLTVL.

V and J are TRBV7-6 and TRBJ2-3; TRBD1 is a possible D gene (6 bases). Germline values: CDR1 SGHVS, CDR2 FNYEAQ. Trimming left V 0 bases short and J 1 base short, with 8 bases between. The CDR3 spans 15 residues. This CDR3 is CASSLAWTGTDTQYF. The CDR3 nucleotides read TGTGCCAGCAGCTTAGCATGGACAGGCACAGATACGCAGTATTTT.

V usage is TRBV7-3 and J usage is TRBJ2-1; TRBD1 matches at 7 bases. The CDR3 has 13 amino acids. From germline, CDR1 is SGHTA and CDR2 FQGTGA. Germline trimming cut 0 bases from V and 15 bases from J; bases unmatched to any gene: 8. CDR3 sequence: CASSLTYTGDLFF. The CDR3 nucleotides read TGTGCCAGCAGCTTAACGTACACAGGGGACCTGTTCTTC.

The chain combines TRBV7-2 with TRBJ2-1; 8 positions match TRBD2. Germline V gene data show CDR1 as SGHTA and CDR2 as FQGNSA. The CDR3 consists of 15 residues. Germline trimming cut 8 bases from V and 4 bases from J; bases unmatched to any gene: 10. The CDR3 protein is CASQRELLGYNEQFF. CDR3 DNA: TGTGCCAGCCAGCGGGAGCTCCTAGGTTACAATGAGCAGTTCTTC.

The sample holds one count of this clone. The rearrangement links TRBV12-2 to TRBJ2-1; TRBD2, the table's D call, lacks a check against the DNA. TRBV12-2 is a recognized pseudogene. CDR3 length equals 15 residues. CDR3 loop: CASRSGGGPHNEQFF. The CDR3 bases are TGTGCAAGTCGCTCTGGGGGAGGGCCCCACAATGAGCAGTTCTTC.

This clone was picked up one time. The chain uses TRBV28 and TRBJ2-7, with 7 bases matching TRBD2. Germline CDR1 reads MDHEN; CDR2 reads SYDVKM. V was clipped by 6 bases and J by 0 bases; unmatched bases: 8. The CDR3 spans 15 residues. The CDR3 loop is CASRGEGMGSYEQYF. Written as DNA, the CDR3 is TGTGCCAGCAGGGGGGAGGGGATGGGCTCCTACGAGCAGTACTTC. The full variable domain, in which reference TRBV28 and TRBJ2-7 provide the parts outside the CDR3, is DVKVTQSSRYLVKRTGEKVFLECVQDMDHENMFWYRQDPGLGLRLIYFSYDVKMKEKGDIPEGYSVSREKKERFSLILESASTNQTSMYLCASRGEGMGSYEQYFGPGTRLTVT.

CDR3 DNA: TGTGCCAGCAGCTGGGAAGAGACCCAGTACTTC. It codes for CASSWEETQYF. V usage is TRBV11-2 and J usage is TRBJ2-5; D gene uncertain. V dropped 4 bases and J dropped 3 bases, with 3 bases sitting between them. Looked up from germline, CDR1 is SGHAT and CDR2 is FQNNGV. CDR3 length: 11 residues.

The chain employs TRBV7-2 and TRBJ2-7, with D perhaps matching TRBD1 (7 bases). Germline V gene data show CDR1 as SGHTA and CDR2 as FQGNSA. V lost 7 bases to trimming and J lost 0 bases, with 16 bases between them. The CDR3 totals 15 residues. CDR3 DNA: TGTGCCAGCACCCCCGTGGAGGGGGCCTCCTACGAGCAGTACTTC. This translates into CASTPVEGASYEQYF. Based on the CDR3 plus reference TRBV7-2 and TRBJ2-7, the full variable domain is GAGVSQSPSNKVTEKGKDVELRCDPISGHTALYWYRQSLGQGLEFLIYFQGNSAPDKSGLPSDRFSAERTGGSVSTLTIQRTQQEDSAVYLCASTPVEGASYEQYFGPGTRLTVT.